The T cell receptor beta chain under discussion was sequenced for a study of somatic mutations in cytotoxic T cells in rheumatoid arthritis. From germline, CDR1 is LNHDA and CDR2 SQIVND (reference sequence). The V and J ends lost 0 bases and 3 bases respectively, with 5 bases between them. This CDR3 has 13 residues. Both CD4+ and CD8+ cells were separated through positive magnetic bead selection, and their purity was verified using flow cytometry. This clone was recorded a few times. Using immunoSEQ multiplex PCR, the repertoire was profiled, and TCRdb retains in-frame clones only, with some absent. The sample holds about 16,000 clones, approximately 84% seen once.

This TCR derives from an adult with rheumatoid arthritis. The chain combines TRBV19 with TRBJ1-1; no definite D call. Material for sequencing was CD8+ T cells sorted from blood. The chain's CDR3 is CASSIDLYTEAFF. For the CDR3, the DNA is TGTGCCAGTAGTATAGATCTTTACACTGAAGCTTTCTTT.